Below are 21 T cell receptor beta chains sequenced from a single sample in a study of early T cells in non-severe SARS-CoV-2 infection. MiXCR, applied by TCRdb to the 5' RACE reads, yields one record per CDR3 protein. The data show tens of thousands of distinct CDR3 sequences, with 15% to 17% seen just once and around 12% held by the top ten. The sequenced sample consisted of whole blood. These receptors were obtained from an adult who was a healthcare worker with PCR-confirmed SARS-CoV-2 infection or an uninfected control (not recorded which).

This clonotype was seen a handful of times. This CDR3 is CSAAQDTQYF. The CDR3 DNA sequence: TGCAGTGCCGCTCAGGATACGCAGTATTTT. The chain joins TRBV20-1 to TRBJ2-3; no definite D call. CDR1 is DFQATT and CDR2 is SNEGSKA in the germline V gene (reference sequence). Trimming pared 6 bases from V and 6 bases from J, leaving 7 bases between. The CDR3 has 10 amino acids.

The rearrangement uses TRBV6-5 and TRBJ2-3; TRBD2 agrees at 7 bases. Germline V gene data show CDR1 as MNHEY and CDR2 as SVGAGI. This CDR3 is 14 amino acids long. V shed 4 bases, J shed 1 base, and the junction held 2 bases outside the gene matches. Written as DNA, the CDR3 is TGTGCCAGCAGTTTGGGAGGGGGCACAGATACGCAGTATTTT. Translation gives CASSLGGGTDTQYF.

This clonotype was found a few times. V and J are TRBV7-9 and TRBJ2-5; 11 bases are shared with TRBD2. The junction had 3 bases not matched to a gene; V was cut back by 5 bases and J by 1 base. The CDR3 is 15 amino acids. Germline CDR1 SEHNR, CDR2 FQNEAQ (reference sequence). Here the CDR3 reads CASSLLAGAQETQYF. CDR3 nucleotide sequence: TGTGCCAGCAGCCTACTAGCGGGGGCCCAAGAGACCCAGTACTTC.

This clonotype was detected only a few times. The V call is TRBV14, the J call TRBJ2-1; 9 bases map to TRBD2. Germline CDR1 SGHDN, CDR2 FVKESK. The CDR3 extends over 16 amino acids. The ends lost 0 bases at V and 9 bases at J; junction bases unmatched: 9. CDR3 nucleotide sequence: TGTGCCAGCAGCCAAGATTCCGCGGGGGGGCCGGGTGAGCAGTTCTTC. Protein product: CASSQDSAGGPGEQFF.

The chain uses TRBV7-2 and TRBJ2-7, with 8 positions matching TRBD1. CDR1 is SGHTA and CDR2 is FQGNSA in the germline V gene. Unmatched junction bases numbered 9, after V lost 1 base and J lost 4 bases. The CDR3 covers 16 residues. The CDR3 loop reads CASSLGAAGGAYEQYF. The CDR3 bases are TGTGCCAGCAGCTTAGGGGCGGCAGGGGGCGCTTACGAGCAGTACTTC.

The table lists this clonotype with many counts. The chain uses TRBV11-3 and TRBJ1-2; 7 nucleotides align to TRBD1. The CDR3 runs 15 residues. Trimming at V came to 2 bases and at J to 4 bases, leaving 7 bases not matched to a gene. Germline values: CDR1 SGHNT, CDR2 YENEEA. CDR3: CASSLKAGTAYGYTF. The CDR3 nucleotides are TGTGCCAGCAGCTTAAAGGCCGGGACAGCCTATGGCTACACCTTC. Filled out from reference TRBV11-3 and TRBJ1-2, the complete variable domain reads EAGVVQSPRYKIIEKKQPVAFWCNPISGHNTLYWYLQNLGQGPELLIRYENEEAVDDSQLPKDRFSAERLKGVDSTLKIQPAELGDSAVYLCASSLKAGTAYGYTFGSGTRLTVV.

This clonotype was counted at least ten times. J is TRBJ1-2 and V is TRBV20-1; perhaps TRBD1 as D (6 bases). Germline CDR1 DFQATT, CDR2 SNEGSKA (reference sequence). The V and J ends lost 4 bases and 0 bases respectively, with 18 bases between them. The CDR3 spans 16 residues. The CDR3 nucleotides read TGCAGTGCTACAATACAGGGAGCATCAGCTAACTATGGCTACACCTTC. It specifies CSATIQGASANYGYTF.

Only a few counts were recorded for this clonotype. The V call is TRBV19, the J call TRBJ1-4; 9 bases map to TRBD1. The CDR3 covers 19 residues. Germline V gene sequence: CDR1 LNHDA, CDR2 SQIVND (reference sequence). The V segment lost 3 bases and the J segment 6 bases; nucleotides outside the gene matches: 17. CDR3 residues: CASSIIGTGNLREDEKLFF. The DNA for the CDR3 is TGTGCCAGTAGTATTATTGGGACAGGGAACCTAAGAGAGGATGAAAAACTGTTTTTT.

The J gene is TRBJ2-2, the V gene TRBV12-3 or TRBV12-4; D may be TRBD2 (5 bases). The CDR3 spans 18 residues. Trimming pared 0 bases from V and 1 base from J, leaving 15 bases between. This CDR3 is CASSLARVGLLNTGELFF. The CDR3 DNA follows: TGTGCCAGCAGTTTAGCGCGAGTTGGACTCCTGAACACCGGGGAGCTGTTTTTT.

This clonotype was seen more than once but under ten times. The J gene is TRBJ1-5, the V gene TRBV6-2 or TRBV6-3; D not certain. Germline V gene data show CDR1 as MNHEY and CDR2 as SVGEGT. Trimming stripped 7 bases from V and 6 bases from J, with 19 bases between. CDR3 size: 15 residues. CDR3 coding DNA: TGTGCCAGCACTCCGCAGCCGGGATCGGGTCAGCCCCAGCATTTT. Protein product: CASTPQPGSGQPQHF.

This clonotype has more than one count but fewer than ten. This sequence joins TRBV20-1 and TRBJ2-7, with 10 bases fitting TRBD2. The CDR3 is made up of 15 amino acids. With V trimmed by 6 bases and J by 5 bases, 13 bases remained unmatched. CDR1 and CDR2 from the germline V gene are DFQATT and SNEGSKA (reference sequence). The DNA for the CDR3 is TGCAGTGCCAGGGGCCTAGCGGGAGCCTGGGACGAGCAGTACTTC. This translates into CSARGLAGAWDEQYF.

J is TRBJ1-2 and V is TRBV11-2, with 7 nucleotides matching TRBD1. Per germline, CDR1 SGHAT and CDR2 FQNNGV. The CDR3 extends over 16 amino acids. Trimming cost V 5 bases and J 6 bases; bases outside gene matches: 15. The CDR3 spells CASSSWDSSSFNGYTF. The CDR3 DNA reads TGTGCCAGCAGCAGTTGGGACAGCTCAAGCTTCAATGGCTACACCTTC.

The chain is built from TRBV5-1 and TRBJ2-3, with TRBD1 matching 8 bases. This CDR3 region has 12 residues. Trimming at V came to 5 bases and at J to 4 bases, leaving 0 bases not matched to a gene. Per the germline V gene, CDR1 is SGHRS and CDR2 is YFSETQ. The CDR3 here is CASRQGADTQYF. DNA for the CDR3: TGCGCCAGCAGACAGGGGGCAGATACGCAGTATTTT.

This clonotype was counted a few times. This chain joins TRBV10-1 and TRBJ2-1; 12 nucleotides agree with TRBD2. The V gene's germline CDR1 is WNHNN and CDR2 SYGVQD (reference sequence). This CDR3 comprises 14 residues. The V segment lost 7 bases and the J segment 6 bases; nucleotides outside the gene matches: 4. CDR3 nucleotides: TGCGCCAGCAAGAAACTAGCGGGAGGCAATGAGCAGTTCTTC. Its protein product is CASKKLAGGNEQFF.

The rearrangement uses TRBV18 and TRBJ2-7; D may be TRBD1 (6 bases). The CDR3 runs 13 residues. The germline V and J ends were trimmed by 5 bases and 5 bases, with 13 bases remaining between them. Germline values: CDR1 KGHSH, CDR2 LQKENI. The CDR3 region is CASSAGTSNEQYF. CDR3 in DNA: TGTGCCAGCTCAGCCGGGACATCCAACGAGCAGTACTTC.

The CDR3 DNA follows: TGTGCCAGCAGCCCTACGGGAGGCTCCTACAATGAGCAGTTCTTC. It is translated as CASSPTGGSYNEQFF. This rearrangement joins TRBV7-3 to TRBJ2-1; TRBD2 matches 7 bases. The V gene's germline CDR1 is SGHTA and CDR2 FQGTGA. V shed 5 bases, J shed 0 bases, and the junction held 4 bases outside the gene matches. CDR3 size: 15 residues. The variable domain in full, with the rest retrieved from reference TRBV7-3 and TRBJ2-1, is GAGVSQTPSNKVTEKGKYVELRCDPISGHTALYWYRQSLGQGPEFLIYFQGTGAADDSGLPNDRFFAVRPEGSVSTLKIQRTERGDSAVYLCASSPTGGSYNEQFFGPGTRLTVL.

There are a few counts of this clonotype. The chain has TRBV21-1 and TRBJ2-4. TRBV21-1 is designated a pseudogene. CDR3 length: 16 amino acids. The CDR3 nucleotides read TGTGCCAGCAGCAAAAGGACGGCCCTAGCCAAAAACATTCAGTACTTC. It encodes CASSKRTALAKNIQYF.

A few counts support this clonotype. The chain carries TRBV20-1 and TRBJ2-5; D perhaps matches TRBD1 (6 bases). V gave up 0 bases and J gave up 4 bases, with 12 bases separating them. Looked up from germline, CDR1 is DFQATT and CDR2 is SNEGSKA (reference sequence). The CDR3 totals 14 residues. The CDR3 here is CSARDYGRGETQYF. For the CDR3, the DNA is TGCAGTGCTAGAGATTATGGCAGGGGAGAGACCCAGTACTTC.

The chain couples TRBV30 to TRBJ1-5; D possibly corresponds to TRBD1 (5 bases). The V gene lost 2 bases and the J gene lost 5 bases, with 10 bases spanning the gap. The V gene's germline CDR1 is GTSNPN and CDR2 SVGIG (reference sequence). This CDR3 contains 13 residues. The CDR3 region is CAWSPQGYQPQHF. In DNA form, the CDR3 reads TGTGCCTGGAGTCCGCAGGGATATCAGCCCCAGCATTTT.

This chain joins TRBV5-6 and TRBJ2-2; D remains unclear. V was pared by 1 base and J by 3 bases, with 19 bases between. The CDR3 is made up of 18 amino acids. CDR1 and CDR2 from the germline V gene are SGHDT and YYEEEE. CDR3 DNA: TGTGCCAGCAGCTTGTGGTCGCGGCAGGTGGTTTACACCGGGGAGCTGTTTTTT. Translated: CASSLWSRQVVYTGELFF.

In its sample, this clonotype was seen a few times. The chain couples TRBV7-6 to TRBJ2-7, with 7 bases matching TRBD1. This CDR3 has 14 amino acids. J gave up 0 bases and V 5 bases, and 4 bases lay outside the gene matches. Germline V gives CDR1 SGHVS, CDR2 FNYEAQ. CDR3 sequence reads: CASSPTGLSYEQYF. The DNA for the CDR3 is TGTGCCAGCAGCCCGACAGGGCTCTCCTACGAGCAGTACTTC.